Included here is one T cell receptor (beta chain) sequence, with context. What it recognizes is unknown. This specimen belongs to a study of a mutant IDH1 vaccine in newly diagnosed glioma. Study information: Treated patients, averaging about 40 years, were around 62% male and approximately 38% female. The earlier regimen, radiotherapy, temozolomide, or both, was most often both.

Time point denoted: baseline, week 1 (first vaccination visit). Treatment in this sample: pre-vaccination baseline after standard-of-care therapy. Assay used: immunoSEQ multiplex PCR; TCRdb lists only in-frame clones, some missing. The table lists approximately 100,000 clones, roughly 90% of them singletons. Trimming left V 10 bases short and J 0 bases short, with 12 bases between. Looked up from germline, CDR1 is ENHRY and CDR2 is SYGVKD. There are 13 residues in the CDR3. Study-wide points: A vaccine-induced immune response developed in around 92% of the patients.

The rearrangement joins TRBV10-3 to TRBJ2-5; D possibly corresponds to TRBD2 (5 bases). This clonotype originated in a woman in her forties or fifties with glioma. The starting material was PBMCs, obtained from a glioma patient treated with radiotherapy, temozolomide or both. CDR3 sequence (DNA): TGTGCCACCTCGAACGGGGACCAAGAGACCCAGTACTTC. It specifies CATSNGDQETQYF.